This T cell receptor (beta chain) derives from a study of blood T cell repertoires in COVID-19. As processed by the authors: Scientists estimated how many nucleated cells there were by amplifying reference gene primers. The table came from immunoSEQ multiplex PCR; TCRdb's copy has only in-frame clones and leaves some out. D and trimming were read from the DNA, whereas the V and J calls and clone size are those reported in that table. The top ten hold approximately 11% of the sample, which has approximately 150,000 clones, 80% to 85% seen once. V was pared by 5 bases and J by 2 bases, with 12 bases between. The CDR3 sequence is 15 residues long. Looked up from germline, CDR1 is MNHEY and CDR2 is SMNVEV (reference sequence).

The clonotype comes from a man aged 65 to 79 with active or convalescent COVID-19. The chain combines TRBV27 with TRBJ2-2, with D possibly TRBD1 on 6 matching bases. Sequenced sample: peripheral blood. The CDR3 region is CASSPWTANTGELFF. In DNA, the CDR3 is TGTGCCAGCAGTCCTTGGACAGCCAACACCGGGGAGCTGTTTTTT.